This TCR beta chain was captured by sequencing in a study of blood T cell repertoires in COVID-19. At the level of the study: T cells, B-cell-depleted T cells, or PBMCs supplied cDNA or gDNA.

V shed 6 bases, J shed 2 bases, and the junction held 7 bases outside the gene matches. Germline CDR1 is MNHEY and CDR2 is SVGAGI. This CDR3 comprises 15 residues. The Seattle site enrolled patients during active infection and followed them longitudinally. In the authors' methods: Amplification of reference gene primers was used by the study to estimate nucleated cell counts. Profiled with immunoSEQ multiplex PCR; TCRdb holds only in-frame clones, not every one. V and J calls and clone size are those listed in that table; D and trimming were worked out from the DNA. The profile shows about 130,000 clones, around 74% of them singletons.

The rearrangement uses TRBV6-5 and TRBJ1-3, with 7 positions matching TRBD1. The source material was peripheral blood. This receptor was obtained from a man of 80 years or more with COVID-19, enrolled during active disease. The CDR3 loop is CASRPGGLAGNTIYF. Written as DNA, the CDR3 is TGTGCCAGCAGGCCAGGGGGTTTGGCTGGAAACACCATATATTTT.